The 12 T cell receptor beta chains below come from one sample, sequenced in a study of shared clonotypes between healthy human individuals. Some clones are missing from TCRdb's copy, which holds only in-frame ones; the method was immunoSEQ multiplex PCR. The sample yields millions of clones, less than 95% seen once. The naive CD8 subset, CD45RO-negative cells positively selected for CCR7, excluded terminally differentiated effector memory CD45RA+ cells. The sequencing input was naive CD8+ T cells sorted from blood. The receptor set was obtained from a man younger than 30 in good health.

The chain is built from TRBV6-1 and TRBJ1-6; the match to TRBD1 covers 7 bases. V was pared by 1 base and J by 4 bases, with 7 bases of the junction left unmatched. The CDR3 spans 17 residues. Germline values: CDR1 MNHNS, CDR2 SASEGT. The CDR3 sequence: CASSEEGAMGYNSPLHF. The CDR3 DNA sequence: TGTGCCAGCAGTGAAGAGGGGGCCATGGGGTATAATTCACCCCTCCACTTT.

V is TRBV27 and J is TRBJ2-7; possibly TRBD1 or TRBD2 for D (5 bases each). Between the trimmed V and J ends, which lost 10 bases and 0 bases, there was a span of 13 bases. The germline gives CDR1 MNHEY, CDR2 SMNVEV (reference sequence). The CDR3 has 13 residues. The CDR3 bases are TGTGCCACCGCGCCAGGGAGCTCCTACGAGCAGTACTTC. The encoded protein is CATAPGSSYEQYF.

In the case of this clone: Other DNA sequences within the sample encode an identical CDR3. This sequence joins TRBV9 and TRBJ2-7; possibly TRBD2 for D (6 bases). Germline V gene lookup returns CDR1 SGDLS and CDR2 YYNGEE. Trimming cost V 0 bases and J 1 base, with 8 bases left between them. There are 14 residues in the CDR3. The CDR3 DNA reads TGTGCCAGCAGCGTAGGGCTAGCGTCCTACGAGCAGTACTTC. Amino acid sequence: CASSVGLASYEQYF. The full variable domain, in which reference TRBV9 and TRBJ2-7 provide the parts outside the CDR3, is DSGVTQTPKHLITATGQRVTLRCSPRSGDLSVYWYQQSLDQGLQFLIQYYNGEERAKGNILERFSAQQFPDLHSELNLSSLELGDSALYFCASSVGLASYEQYFGPGTRLTVT.

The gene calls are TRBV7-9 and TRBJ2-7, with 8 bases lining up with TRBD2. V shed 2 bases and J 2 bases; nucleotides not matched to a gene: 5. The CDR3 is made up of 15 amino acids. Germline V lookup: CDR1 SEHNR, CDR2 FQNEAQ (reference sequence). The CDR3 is CASSLTLSGAYEQYF. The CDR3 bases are TGTGCCAGCAGCTTAACCCTTAGCGGGGCCTACGAGCAGTACTTC.

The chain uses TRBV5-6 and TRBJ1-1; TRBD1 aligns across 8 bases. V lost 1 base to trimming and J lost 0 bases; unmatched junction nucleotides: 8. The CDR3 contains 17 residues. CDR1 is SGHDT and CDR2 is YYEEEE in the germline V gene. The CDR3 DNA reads TGTGCCAGCAGCTTGTCCTACAGGGGGTCCATGAACACTGAAGCTTTCTTT. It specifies CASSLSYRGSMNTEAFF.

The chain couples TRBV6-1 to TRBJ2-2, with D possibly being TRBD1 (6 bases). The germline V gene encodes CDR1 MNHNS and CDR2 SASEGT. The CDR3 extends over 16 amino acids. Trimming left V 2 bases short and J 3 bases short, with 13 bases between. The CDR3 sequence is CASSEQAGDDTGELFF. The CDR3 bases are TGTGCCAGCAGTGAACAGGCAGGGGATGACACCGGGGAGCTGTTTTTT.

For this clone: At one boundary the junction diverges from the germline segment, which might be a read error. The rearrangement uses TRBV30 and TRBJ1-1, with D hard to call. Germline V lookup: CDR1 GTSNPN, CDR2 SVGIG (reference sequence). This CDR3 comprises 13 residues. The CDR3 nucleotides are TGTGCCTGGAGTGTATCCCCGACGGCTGAGGCTTTCTTT. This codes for CAWSVSPTAEAFF.

The CDR3 sequence is CAISEQGWDTEAFF. CDR3 in DNA: TGTGCCATCAGTGAGCAGGGATGGGACACTGAAGCTTTCTTT. The J gene is TRBJ1-1, the V gene TRBV10-3; perhaps TRBD1 as D (5 bases). V was trimmed by 2 bases and J by 3 bases, leaving 10 bases between them. CDR1 is ENHRY and CDR2 is SYGVKD in the germline V gene. The CDR3 loop spans 14 amino acids.

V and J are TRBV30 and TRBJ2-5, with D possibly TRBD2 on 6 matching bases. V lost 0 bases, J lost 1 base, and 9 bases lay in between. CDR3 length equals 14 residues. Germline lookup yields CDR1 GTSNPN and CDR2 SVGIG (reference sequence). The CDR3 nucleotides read TGTGCCTGGAGTGTAGGTAGCGGCCAAGAGACCCAGTACTTC. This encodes CAWSVGSGQETQYF.

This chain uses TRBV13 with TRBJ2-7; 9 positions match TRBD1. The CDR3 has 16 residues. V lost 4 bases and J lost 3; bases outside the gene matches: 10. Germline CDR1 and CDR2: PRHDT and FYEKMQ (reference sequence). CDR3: CASSSDDRGDNYEQYF. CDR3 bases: TGTGCCAGCAGCTCGGACGACAGGGGGGACAACTACGAGCAGTACTTC.

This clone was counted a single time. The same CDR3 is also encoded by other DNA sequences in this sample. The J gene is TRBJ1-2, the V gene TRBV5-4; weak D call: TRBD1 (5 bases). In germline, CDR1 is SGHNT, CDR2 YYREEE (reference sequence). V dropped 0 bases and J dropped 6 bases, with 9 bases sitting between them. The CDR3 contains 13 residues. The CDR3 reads CASSLGTGDGYTF. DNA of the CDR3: TGTGCCAGCAGCTTGGGAACAGGTGATGGCTACACCTTC.

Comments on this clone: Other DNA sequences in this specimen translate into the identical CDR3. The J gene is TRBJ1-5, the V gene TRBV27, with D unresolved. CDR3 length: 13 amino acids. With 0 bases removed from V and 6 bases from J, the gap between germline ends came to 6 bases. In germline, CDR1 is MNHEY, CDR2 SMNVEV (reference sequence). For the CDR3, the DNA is TGTGCCAGCAGTTTATCCCCGGTTCAGCCCCAGCATTTT. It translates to CASSLSPVQPQHF.